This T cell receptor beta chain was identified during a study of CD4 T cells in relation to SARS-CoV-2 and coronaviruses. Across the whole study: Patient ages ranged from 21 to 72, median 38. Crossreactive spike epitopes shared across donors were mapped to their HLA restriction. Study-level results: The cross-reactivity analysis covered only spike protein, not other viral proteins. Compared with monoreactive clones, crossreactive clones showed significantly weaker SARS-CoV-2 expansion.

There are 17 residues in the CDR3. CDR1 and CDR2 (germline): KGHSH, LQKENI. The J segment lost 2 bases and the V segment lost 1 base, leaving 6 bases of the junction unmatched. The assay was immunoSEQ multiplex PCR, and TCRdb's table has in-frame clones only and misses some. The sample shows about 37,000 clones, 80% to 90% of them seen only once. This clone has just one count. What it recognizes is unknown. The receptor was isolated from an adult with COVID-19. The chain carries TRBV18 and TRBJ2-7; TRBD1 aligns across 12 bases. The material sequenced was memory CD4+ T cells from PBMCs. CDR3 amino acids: CASSPLAGQGATYEQYF. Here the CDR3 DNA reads TGTGCCAGCTCACCACTCGCGGGACAGGGGGCCACCTACGAGCAGTACTTC.